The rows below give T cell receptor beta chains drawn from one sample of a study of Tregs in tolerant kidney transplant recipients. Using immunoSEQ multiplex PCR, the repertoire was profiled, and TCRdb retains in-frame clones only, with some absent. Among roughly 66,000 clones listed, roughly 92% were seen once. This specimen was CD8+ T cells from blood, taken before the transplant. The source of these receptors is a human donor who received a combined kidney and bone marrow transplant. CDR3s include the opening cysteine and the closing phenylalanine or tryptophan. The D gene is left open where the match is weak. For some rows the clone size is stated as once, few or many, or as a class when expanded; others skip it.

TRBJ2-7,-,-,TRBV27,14,CASSLYGAVGQQYF,TGTGCCAGCAGTTTATATGGGGCAGTGGGCCAACAGTACTTC
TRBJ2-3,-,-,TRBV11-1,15,CASSLGAMGTDTQYF,TGTGCCAGCAGCTTAGGAGCCATGGGCACAGATACGCAGTATTTT
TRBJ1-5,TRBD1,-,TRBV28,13,CASNRGGGQPQHF,TGTGCCAGCAACCGAGGGGGCGGTCAGCCCCAGCATTTT
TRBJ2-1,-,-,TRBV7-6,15,CASSLVPGLSNEQFF,TGTGCCAGCAGCTTAGTACCGGGACTTAGCAATGAGCAGTTCTTC
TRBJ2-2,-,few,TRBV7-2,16,CASSFGRGGSTGELFF,TGTGCCAGCAGCTTCGGACGGGGAGGTTCCACCGGGGAGCTGTTTTTT
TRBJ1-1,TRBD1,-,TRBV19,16,CASSEQGFTVNTEAFF,TGTGCCAGTAGTGAACAGGGGTTTACAGTGAACACTGAAGCTTTCTTT
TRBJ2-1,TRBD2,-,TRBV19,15,CASSPGLAGGYEQFF,TGTGCCAGTAGCCCGGGACTAGCGGGAGGTTATGAGCAGTTCTTC
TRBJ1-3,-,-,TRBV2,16,CASSDSHLSSGNTIYF,TGTGCCAGCAGTGATTCCCACCTGAGCTCTGGAAACACCATATATTTT
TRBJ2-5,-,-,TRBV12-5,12,CASGGPGETQYF,TGTGCTAGCGGAGGGCCGGGGGAGACCCAGTACTTC
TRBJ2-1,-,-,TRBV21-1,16,CASSKIGGRVADEQFF,TGTGCCAGCAGCAAAATTGGCGGCAGGGTGGCCGATGAGCAGTTCTTC
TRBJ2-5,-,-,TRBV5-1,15,CASSVETGLGETQYF,TGCGCCAGCAGCGTTGAGACAGGTCTGGGGGAGACCCAGTACTTC
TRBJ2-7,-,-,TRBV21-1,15,CASSSQRLQTYEQYF,TGTGCCAGCAGTTCCCAGAGACTTCAGACCTACGAGCAGTACTTC
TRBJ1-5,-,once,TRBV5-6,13,CASSLQMNQPQHF,TGTGCCAGCAGCTTGCAGATGAATCAGCCCCAGCATTTT
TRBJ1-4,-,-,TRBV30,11,CAWRFGEKLFF,TGTGCCTGGCGGTTCGGTGAAAAACTGTTTTTT
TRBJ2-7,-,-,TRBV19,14,CASSSITGEVEQYF,TGTGCCAGTAGTTCAATAACAGGGGAGGTCGAGCAGTACTTC
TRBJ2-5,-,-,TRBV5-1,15,CASSPTAGYAETQYF,TGCGCCAGCAGCCCTACGGCGGGGTATGCAGAGACCCAGTACTTC
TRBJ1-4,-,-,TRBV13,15,CASSHSQGTNEKLFF,TGTGCCAGCAGCCATTCACAGGGAACTAATGAAAAACTGTTTTTT
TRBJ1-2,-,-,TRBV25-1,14,CASSEWGGTSGYTF,TGTGCCAGCAGTGAATGGGGCGGTACTTCGGGCTACACCTTC
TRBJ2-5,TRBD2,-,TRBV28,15,CASSKTSGGGETQYF,TGTGCCAGCAGCAAGACTAGCGGGGGCGGAGAGACCCAGTACTTC
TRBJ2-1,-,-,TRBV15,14,CATRKIGGDYEQFF,TGTGCCACCAGAAAAATCGGAGGGGATTATGAGCAGTTCTTC
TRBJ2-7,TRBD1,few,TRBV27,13,CASSFQGDYEQYF,TGTGCCAGCAGTTTTCAGGGGGACTACGAGCAGTACTTC
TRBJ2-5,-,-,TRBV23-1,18,CASSQSAGLRGPNNFQYF,TGCGCCAGCAGTCAATCAGCAGGGCTGCGCGGCCCTAATAATTTCCAGTACTTC
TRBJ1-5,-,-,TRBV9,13,CASSVGTNQPQHF,TGTGCCAGCAGCGTGGGGACAAATCAGCCCCAGCATTTT
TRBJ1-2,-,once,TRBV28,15,CASSSRGKSLYGYTF,TGTGCCAGCAGTTCCCGCGGAAAGAGCCTCTATGGCTACACCTTC
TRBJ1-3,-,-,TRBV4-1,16,CASSQAGFPSGNTIYF,TGCGCCAGCAGCCAAGCAGGGTTTCCCTCTGGAAACACCATATATTTT
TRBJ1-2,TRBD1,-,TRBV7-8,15,CASSSGTGDLYGYTF,TGTGCCAGCAGCTCGGGGACAGGGGACCTCTATGGCTACACCTTC
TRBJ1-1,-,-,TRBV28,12,CATGEGETEAFF,TGTGCCACCGGGGAGGGGGAAACTGAAGCTTTCTTT
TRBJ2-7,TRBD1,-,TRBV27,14,CASSHRQGVNEQYF,TGTGCCAGCAGTCATAGACAGGGTGTGAACGAGCAGTACTTC
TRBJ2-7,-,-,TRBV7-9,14,CASSLDSGSYEQYF,TGTGCCAGCAGCTTAGATAGCGGCAGCTACGAGCAGTACTTC
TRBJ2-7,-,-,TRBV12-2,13,CASRTHQGGEQYF,TGTGCAAGTCGCACCCATCAGGGAGGCGAGCAGTACTTC
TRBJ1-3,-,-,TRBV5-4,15,CASSLQPGSGNTIYF,TGTGCCAGCAGCTTGCAGCCAGGTTCTGGAAACACCATATATTTT
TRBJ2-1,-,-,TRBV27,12,CASSRSVYEQFF,TGTGCCAGCAGTCGAAGCGTCTATGAGCAGTTCTTC
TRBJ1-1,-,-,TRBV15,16,CATSRESGSVNTEAFF,TGTGCCACCAGCAGAGAATCGGGGTCAGTGAACACTGAAGCTTTCTTT
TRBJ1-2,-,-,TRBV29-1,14,CSVEARDRNYGYTF,TGCAGCGTTGAAGCCCGAGACAGGAACTATGGCTACACCTTC
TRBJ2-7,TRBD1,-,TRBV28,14,CASSLMTGDHEQYF,TGTGCCAGCAGTCTTATGACAGGGGACCACGAGCAGTACTTC
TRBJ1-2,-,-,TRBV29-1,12,CSVESGDYGYTF,TGCAGCGTTGAATCAGGGGACTATGGCTACACCTTC
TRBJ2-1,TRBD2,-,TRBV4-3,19,CASSQKDEAGTSSYNEQFF,TGCGCCAGCAGCCAGAAAGACGAAGCCGGGACTAGCTCCTACAATGAGCAGTTCTTC
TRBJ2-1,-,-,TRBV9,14,CASSPGDSYNEQFF,TGTGCCAGCAGCCCCGGTGACAGCTACAATGAGCAGTTCTTC
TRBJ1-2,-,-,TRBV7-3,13,CASSLLQGYGYTF,TGTGCCAGCAGCTTACTACAGGGTTATGGCTACACCTTC
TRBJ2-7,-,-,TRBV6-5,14,CASSLQGTTYEQYF,TGTGCCAGCAGTTTACAGGGCACCACCTACGAGCAGTACTTC
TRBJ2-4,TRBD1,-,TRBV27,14,CASSPGTEWAIQYF,TGTGCCAGCAGCCCCGGGACAGAGTGGGCCATTCAGTACTTC
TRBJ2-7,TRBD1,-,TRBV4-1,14,CASSLQGGAYEQYF,TGCGCCAGCAGCTTACAGGGGGGTGCTTACGAGCAGTACTTC
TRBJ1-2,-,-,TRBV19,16,CASRQSPEGYYGDYTF,TGTGCCAGTAGACAGAGCCCGGAGGGGTACTATGGGGACTACACCTTC
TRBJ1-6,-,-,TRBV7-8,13,CASSLGGASPLHF,TGTGCCAGCAGCTTAGGCGGGGCTTCACCCCTCCACTTT
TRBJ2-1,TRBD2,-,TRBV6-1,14,CASSLAGGPGEQFF,TGTGCCAGCAGTCTAGCGGGGGGGCCGGGTGAGCAGTTCTTC
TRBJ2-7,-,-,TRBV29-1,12,CSVQQGMHEQYF,TGCAGCGTCCAACAGGGTATGCACGAGCAGTACTTC
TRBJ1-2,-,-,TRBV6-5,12,CASRGLSYGYTF,TGTGCCAGCAGAGGACTGAGCTATGGCTACACCTTC
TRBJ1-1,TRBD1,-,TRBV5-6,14,CASSLPAGQVEAFF,TGTGCCAGCAGTTTGCCCGCCGGACAGGTTGAAGCTTTCTTT
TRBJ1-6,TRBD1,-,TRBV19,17,CASSTSDRETYNSPLHF,TGTGCCAGTAGTACCTCGGACAGGGAGACCTATAATTCCCCCCTCCACTTT